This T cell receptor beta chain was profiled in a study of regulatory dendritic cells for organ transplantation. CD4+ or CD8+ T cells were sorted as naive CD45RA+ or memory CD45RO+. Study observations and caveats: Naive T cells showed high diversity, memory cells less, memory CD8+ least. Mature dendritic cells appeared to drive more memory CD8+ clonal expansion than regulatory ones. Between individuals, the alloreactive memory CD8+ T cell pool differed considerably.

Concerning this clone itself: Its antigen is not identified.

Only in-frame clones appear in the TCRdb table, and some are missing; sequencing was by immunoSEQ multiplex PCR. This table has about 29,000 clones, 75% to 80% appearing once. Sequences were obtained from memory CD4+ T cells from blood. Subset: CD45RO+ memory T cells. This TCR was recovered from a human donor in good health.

The CDR3 DNA reads TGCGCCAGCAGCCAAGTACTCTACGGTGAGGATGAGCAGTTCTTC. This gives the protein CASSQVLYGEDEQFF. This sequence joins TRBV4-3 and TRBJ2-1; D uncertain. This CDR3 spans 15 amino acids. From germline, CDR1 is LGHNA and CDR2 YSLEER. The V and J ends lost 1 base and 8 bases respectively, with 15 bases between them.